Below are 2 T cell receptor beta chains sequenced from a single sample in a study of CD8 T cells in Susac syndrome. Reverse transcription of roughly 0.5 to 1 ug RNA used random hexamers. A single record per CDR3 protein comes from TCRdb applying MiXCR to the immunoSEQ multiplex PCR reads. The sample has approximately 160,000 distinct CDR3 sequences, 80% to 95% seen once. Sequencing was carried out using CD4+ T cells from PBMCs. The receptors stem from a human donor in good health.

V is TRBV6-6 and J is TRBJ2-1; 8 positions agree with TRBD2. V lost 6 bases to trimming and J lost 9 bases; unmatched junction nucleotides: 7. The CDR3 covers 13 residues. Germline V lookup: CDR1 MNHNY, CDR2 SVGAGI (reference sequence). CDR3 nucleotide sequence: TGTGCCAGCAGAATCGGGGGGGGTATTGAGCAGTTCTTC. As protein: CASRIGGGIEQFF.

The chain uses TRBV21-1 and TRBJ1-5; TRBD1, as called in the table, went unchecked against the DNA. TRBV21-1 is flagged as a pseudogene. The CDR3 runs to 17 residues. The CDR3 sequence: CASSNQVGQSNNQPQHF. In nucleotides, the CDR3 is TGTGCCAGCAGCAACCAGGTGGGACAGTCGAACAATCAGCCCCAGCATTTT.